One sample yielded the 15 T cell receptor beta chains listed below, sequenced in a study of cytomegalovirus exposure and HLA in healthy donors. Libraries were prepared by immunoSEQ multiplex PCR; TCRdb keeps only in-frame clonotypes and omits some of them. The sample yields approximately 71,000 clones, about 94% seen once. Material: PBMCs. The receptors were gathered from a woman aged 18-35 years in good health and CMV-seronegative.

This clone was found once. The CDR3 here is CASSLVGRARHEQFF. The CDR3 DNA sequence: TGTGCCAGCAGTTTGGTCGGGAGGGCCCGTCATGAGCAGTTCTTC. This chain uses TRBV28 with TRBJ2-1; 8 bases fit TRBD2. The CDR3 has 15 amino acids. Trimming at V came to 3 bases and at J to 8 bases, leaving 9 bases not matched to a gene. The germline V gene has CDR1 MDHEN and CDR2 SYDVKM.

In this sample, this clone turned up once. V usage is TRBV10-3 and J usage is TRBJ2-5, with a possible D match to TRBD1 (5 bases). Trimming took off 6 bases at V and 5 bases at J, with 13 bases between the two ends. Germline CDR1 is ENHRY and CDR2 is SYGVKD. The CDR3 runs to 13 residues. This CDR3 is CAIRQGIRETQYF. The CDR3 nucleotides are TGTGCCATCAGGCAGGGAATTCGGGAGACCCAGTACTTC.

The chain employs TRBV11-2 and TRBJ2-7, with TRBD1 matching over 9 bases. The V gene's germline CDR1 is SGHAT and CDR2 FQNNGV. V lost 6 bases, J lost 3 bases, and 6 bases stayed unmatched. The CDR3 has 14 amino acids. CDR3 region: CASSKDRGVYEQYF. DNA for the CDR3: TGTGCCAGCAGTAAGGACAGGGGAGTCTACGAGCAGTACTTC.

V is TRBV28 and J is TRBJ2-4; tentative D call: TRBD2 (5 bases). Between the trimmed V and J ends, which lost 3 bases and 3 bases, there was a span of 15 bases. From germline, CDR1 is MDHEN and CDR2 SYDVKM. The CDR3 spans 16 residues. CDR3 sequence reads: CASSFYSEAGKNIQYF. In DNA form, the CDR3 reads TGTGCCAGCAGTTTTTACTCCGAGGCGGGCAAAAACATTCAGTACTTC.

The chain joins TRBV5-4 to TRBJ2-5; 7 nucleotides align to TRBD1. Germline V gene lookup returns CDR1 SGHNT and CDR2 YYREEE (reference sequence). The CDR3 loop spans 12 amino acids. Trimming took 4 bases from V and 5 from J; bases not matched to a gene: 2. The CDR3 spells CASSRGQETQYF. CDR3 sequence (DNA): TGTGCCAGCAGCAGGGGGCAGGAGACCCAGTACTTC.

Points on this clone: The sample carries other DNA sequences with the same CDR3. The chain combines TRBV5-1 with TRBJ1-3; D perhaps matches TRBD1 (5 bases). V shed 0 bases and J shed 4 bases, with 5 bases lying between them. The CDR3 sequence is 13 residues long. Germline CDR1 is SGHRS and CDR2 is YFSETQ. Here the CDR3 DNA reads TGCGCCAGCAGCTTGGGACAGGGAAACACCATATATTTT. Its translation: CASSLGQGNTIYF.

This chain links TRBV7-8 with TRBJ1-1; weak D call: TRBD1 (5 bases). The CDR3 totals 15 residues. Germline-derived CDR1 and CDR2 are SGHVS and FQNEAQ. V gave up 1 base and J gave up 0 bases, with 9 bases separating them. CDR3 in DNA: TGTGCCAGCAGCTTAGAGACAGCCATGAACACTGAAGCTTTCTTT. As protein: CASSLETAMNTEAFF.

The genes are TRBV7-6 and TRBJ2-5, with 7 bases matching TRBD1. The CDR3 consists of 15 residues. The J segment lost 2 bases and the V segment lost 5 bases, leaving 8 bases of the junction unmatched. Germline V gives CDR1 SGHVS, CDR2 FNYEAQ. CDR3 sequence reads: CASSIIQGRQETQYF. CDR3 nucleotide sequence: TGTGCCAGCAGCATTATACAGGGGAGACAAGAGACCCAGTACTTC.

The chain combines TRBV27 with TRBJ1-5; D ambiguous. CDR1 and CDR2 from the germline V gene are MNHEY and SMNVEV (reference sequence). V was clipped by 4 bases and J by 4 bases, with 5 bases between them. The CDR3 contains 12 residues. The CDR3 reads CASSSQNQPQHF. The DNA of the CDR3 is TGTGCCAGCAGTTCACAGAATCAGCCCCAGCATTTT.

The rearrangement uses TRBV2 and TRBJ2-7, with TRBD2 matching over 10 bases. V was clipped by 4 bases and J by 1 base; unmatched bases: 1. This CDR3 is built from 14 residues. Germline V gene lookup returns CDR1 SNHLY and CDR2 FYNNEI. The DNA for the CDR3 is TGTGCCAGCAGTGTAGCGGGAGGTTCCTACGAGCAGTACTTC. Residues: CASSVAGGSYEQYF.

CDR3 sequence reads: CSGGENTEAFF. The CDR3 DNA follows: TGCAGTGGCGGCGAGAACACTGAAGCTTTCTTT. This rearrangement joins TRBV20-1 to TRBJ1-1, with D uncertain. Between the trimmed V and J ends, which lost 7 bases and 1 base, there was a span of 7 bases. Germline CDR1 is DFQATT and CDR2 is SNEGSKA (reference sequence). The CDR3 sequence is 11 residues long.

The V call is TRBV11-3, the J call TRBJ2-7; 7 bases match TRBD1. The CDR3 runs 13 residues. Germline V gene lookup returns CDR1 SGHNT and CDR2 YENEEA. Germline trimming cut 5 bases from V and 3 bases from J; bases unmatched to any gene: 4. The CDR3 loop is CASSGDRDYEQYF. The CDR3, as DNA: TGTGCCAGCAGCGGAGACAGGGACTACGAGCAGTACTTC.

V usage is TRBV7-2 and J usage is TRBJ2-7, with TRBD2 identical over 12 bases. The CDR3 is 17 residues long. With 3 bases clipped from V and 5 bases from J, the junction kept 11 bases outside the gene matches. Germline V gene data show CDR1 as SGHTA and CDR2 as FQGNSA. The CDR3 here is CASSFPLAGGVTNEQYF. For the CDR3, the DNA is TGTGCCAGCAGCTTCCCGCTAGCGGGAGGGGTAACGAACGAGCAGTACTTC.

The V and J genes are TRBV20-1 and TRBJ2-1, with D unclear. CDR3 size: 10 residues. CDR1 and CDR2 (germline): DFQATT, SNEGSKA (reference sequence). Trimming took off 3 bases at V and 8 bases at J, with 5 bases between the two ends. This CDR3 reads CSARGDEQFF. As DNA, the CDR3 is TGCAGTGCTAGGGGCGATGAGCAGTTCTTC.

This rearrangement joins TRBV7-9 to TRBJ1-1; maybe TRBD1 (6 bases). Germline CDR1 reads SEHNR; CDR2 reads FQNEAQ (reference sequence). V shed 5 bases and J shed 1 base, with 8 bases lying between them. The CDR3 contains 13 residues. CDR3 coding DNA: TGTGCCAGCAGCGGGGGCTGGAACACTGAAGCTTTCTTT. It specifies CASSGGWNTEAFF.